The present entry profiles one T cell receptor (beta chain) with its context. Its antigen remains unidentified. No per-base quality is available; no much larger clone lies one base away. Each collaborating institution followed its own protocols to collect whole blood in K2EDTA tubes. For TCRbeta analysis, collaborators shipped samples in one of three forms: frozen whole blood, isolated PBMCs, or DNA extracted from either of those sample types. This entry belongs to a study of blood T cell repertoires in COVID-19 (TCRdb year 2020). Study-level background: Samples covering the acute and convalescent phases of COVID-19 were provided by collaborators in the United States, Italy and Spain. The material from the prospective study consisted of cDNA or gDNA derived from T cells, B-cell-depleted T cells, or PBMCs. Deeply sampled blood TCRbeta repertoires from subjects exposed to, actively infected with, or recovered from COVID-19 were included in the dataset. The repertoires were released in a freely available public database intended as a resource for research on the immune response to SARS-CoV-2. Samples were obtained from the ongoing ImmuneRACE study (first 160 participants) and from 1,254 subjects provided by 6 global collaborators. Nearly every sample came with metadata listing a de-identified subject ID, COVID-19 status, age in years and sex. Where available, HLA class I and class II types were taken from metadata supplied by the sample provider and were not determined by assay-based typing.

CDR1 SNHLY and CDR2 FYNNEI were looked up in the germline V gene. The CDR3, cysteine through phenylalanine, is 15 amino acids long. Only CDR3 DNA remains: 45 bases, in frame from the first base. V and J are trimmed by 7 bases and 4 bases, and the gene matches miss 12 bases of the junction. Results the study describes overall, beyond this receptor: How much clinical and demographic metadata was included differed by source and by participant, and the metadata was provided uncurated.

TCRbeta CDR3 regions were amplified from genomic DNA by means of the immunoSEQ Assay, a bias-controlled multiplex PCR. Processing in the source paper ran as follows. The number of nucleated cells in each sample was estimated from the amplification of reference gene primers within the assay. To quantify the absolute abundance of each unique TCRbeta CDR3 rearrangement, sequence reads were collapsed and filtered. Productive Simpson clonality was computed per sample as the square root of Simpson's diversity index over productive rearrangements. TCRdb mirrors the immuneACCESS table, restricted to in-frame sequences. Some clones are absent from its copies; in checked studies, under half trace to an unresolved V gene, and the reason for the others is unknown. The D gene and trimming were derived from the DNA, and the V and J assignments and clone size from that table. Recorded for this sample are 95,000 to 110,000 clones; 91% of them occurred a single time. The top ten clones comprise 6% of the sample.

The specimen was peripheral blood. The chain employs TRBV2 and TRBJ2-7; TRBD2 fits 8 bases in the junction. The clonotype comes from a human donor in a cohort sampled during active COVID-19. The DNA sequence reads TGTGCCAGCAACCCCAGCGGGAGAAGGGTATACGAGCAGTACTTC. It translates to CASNPSGRRVYEQYF.